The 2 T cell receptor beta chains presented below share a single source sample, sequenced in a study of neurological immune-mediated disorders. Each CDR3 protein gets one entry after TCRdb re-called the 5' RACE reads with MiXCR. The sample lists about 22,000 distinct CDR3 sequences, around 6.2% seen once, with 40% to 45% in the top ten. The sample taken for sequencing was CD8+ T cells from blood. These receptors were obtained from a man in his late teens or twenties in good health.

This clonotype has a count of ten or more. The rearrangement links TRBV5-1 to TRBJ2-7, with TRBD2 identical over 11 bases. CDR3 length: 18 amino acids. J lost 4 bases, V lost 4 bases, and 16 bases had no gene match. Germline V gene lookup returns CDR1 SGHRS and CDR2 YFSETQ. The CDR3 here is CASSLPPVPGLAAYEQYF. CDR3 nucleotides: TGCGCCAGCAGCCTGCCCCCTGTACCGGGACTAGCGGCATACGAGCAGTACTTC.

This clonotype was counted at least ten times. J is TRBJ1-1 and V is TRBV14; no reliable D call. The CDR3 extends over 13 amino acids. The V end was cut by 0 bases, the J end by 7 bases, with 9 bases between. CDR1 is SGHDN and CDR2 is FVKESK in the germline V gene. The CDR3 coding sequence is TGTGCCAGCAGCCAAGAGTTCAGCGGTGAAGCTTTCTTT. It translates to CASSQEFSGEAFF.